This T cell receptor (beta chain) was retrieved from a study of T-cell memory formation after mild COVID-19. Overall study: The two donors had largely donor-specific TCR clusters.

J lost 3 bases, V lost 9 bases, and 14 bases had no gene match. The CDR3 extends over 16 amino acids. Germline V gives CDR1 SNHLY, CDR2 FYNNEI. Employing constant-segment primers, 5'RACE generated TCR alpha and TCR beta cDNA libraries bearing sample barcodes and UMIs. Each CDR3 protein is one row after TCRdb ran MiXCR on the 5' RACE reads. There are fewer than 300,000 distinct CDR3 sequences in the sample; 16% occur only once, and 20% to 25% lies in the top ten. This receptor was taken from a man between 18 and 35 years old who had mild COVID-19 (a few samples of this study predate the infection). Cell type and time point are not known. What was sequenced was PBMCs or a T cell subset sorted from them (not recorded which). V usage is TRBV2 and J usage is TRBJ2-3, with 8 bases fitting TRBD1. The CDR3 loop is CARGSDRGRETDTQYF. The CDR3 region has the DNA TGTGCCAGGGGGTCCGACAGGGGCAGGGAGACAGATACGCAGTATTTT.